The 7 T cell receptor beta chains reported below all come from one sample, sequenced in a study of B cell selection in AIRE deficiency (dated by TCRdb to between 2019 and 2020). Regulatory T cells were sorted as cells that were CD4+CD25hiCD127low/negative. Library preparation employed the immunoSEQ multiplex PCR assay. In TCRdb, the immuneACCESS table is reduced to in-frame sequences with V and J assigned. These tables do not hold every clone; where another copy was compared, an unresolved V gene accounts for under half, and the others remain unexplained. The sample has around 20,000 clones on record, under 95% of them singletons. The biggest ten clones account for roughly 1% of the sample. Input material: CD4+CD25+ Tregs sorted from PBMCs. These receptors were obtained from a human donor in good health.

The chain links TRBV13 to TRBJ1-5, with D hard to call. V lost 6 bases and J 10 bases, leaving 16 bases between the germline ends. There are 13 residues in the CDR3. Germline V gene lookup returns CDR1 PRHDT and CDR2 FYEKMQ (reference sequence). In DNA form, the CDR3 reads TGTGCCAGCAGATCATTGGACGCTCTCCCCCAGCATTTT. As protein: CASRSLDALPQHF.

The rearrangement uses TRBV6-5 and TRBJ1-3, with D hard to call. Per germline, CDR1 MNHEY and CDR2 SVGAGI. Trimming shortened V by 10 bases and J by 4 bases, and 14 bases separated the two germline ends. CDR3 length equals 13 residues. CDR3 residues: CATANEKGNTIYF. CDR3 coding DNA: TGTGCCACCGCTAACGAGAAGGGAAACACCATATATTTT.

The chain has TRBV7-2 and TRBJ2-5, with D possibly being TRBD1 (6 bases). The germline V gene encodes CDR1 SGHTA and CDR2 FQGNSA. Trimming cost V 1 base and J 5 bases, with 11 bases left between them. CDR3 length: 14 amino acids. CDR3 in amino acids: CASSLVSGAETQYF. For the CDR3, the DNA is TGTGCCAGCAGCTTAGTTTCAGGGGCGGAGACCCAGTACTTC.

The chain uses TRBV4-2 and TRBJ2-7; D may be TRBD1 (6 bases). Germline CDR1 is LGHNA and CDR2 is YNFKEQ. Trimming shortened V by 0 bases and J by 2 bases, and 14 bases separated the two germline ends. The CDR3 runs 16 residues. The CDR3 DNA reads TGTGCCAGCAGCCAAGAAGGGTACAGGGATCCCTACGAGCAGTACTTC. This encodes CASSQEGYRDPYEQYF.

The chain employs TRBV6-5 and TRBJ2-2; unclear D gene. The germline gives CDR1 MNHEY, CDR2 SVGAGI. V lost 6 bases, J lost 3 bases, and 2 bases lay in between. The CDR3 is made up of 11 amino acids. CDR3 residues: CASSHTGELFF. The CDR3 nucleotides read TGTGCCAGCAGCCACACCGGGGAGCTGTTTTTT.

The CDR3 DNA sequence: TGCGCCAGCGGCCCCGGCAGGGCGAACACTGAAGCTTTCTTT. Translating gives CASGPGRANTEAFF. J is TRBJ1-1 and V is TRBV5-1, with a tentative D call TRBD1 (5 bases). V was pared by 7 bases and J by 1 base, with 14 bases between. The CDR3 runs to 14 residues. In germline, CDR1 is SGHRS, CDR2 YFSETQ. The complete variable domain, with remaining parts taken from reference TRBV5-1 and TRBJ1-1, reads KAGVTQTPRYLIKTRGQQVTLSCSPISGHRSVSWYQQTPGQGLQFLFEYFSETQRNKGNFPGRFSGRQFSNSRSEMNVSTLELGDSALYLCASGPGRANTEAFFGQGTRLTVV.

This clone is a singleton in its sample. This chain joins TRBV4-3 and TRBJ2-2; D is possibly TRBD1 (5 bases). The CDR3 is 15 residues long. V was trimmed by 3 bases and J by 7 bases, leaving 15 bases between them. Germline values: CDR1 LGHNA, CDR2 YSLEER. The CDR3 bases are TGCGCCAGCAGCCACACGGAGAGACAGATCGGGGAGCTGTTTTTT. Its protein is CASSHTERQIGELFF.